The subject of this entry is one T cell receptor (beta chain). This clone is large (0.1 to 1%). This receptor's antigen is unknown. Qualities for individual bases were not recorded, and no much larger clone is one base off. Genomic DNA was isolated from the sorted cells so that the TCRbeta CDR3 region could be sequenced. The immunoSEQ Assay was used for sequencing of TCRbeta CDR3 regions. The immuneACCESS repertoire file appears here via TCRdb, limited to in-frame rearrangements. These files lack a portion of the clones; in checked studies, under half of the deficit traces to unresolved V genes, and the cause of the others is not known. The sample has under 20,000 clones on record, 78% of them singletons. The top ten constitute less than 30% of the sample. This record belongs to a study of OX40 agonist ivuxolimab in advanced cancers. In terms of the full investigation: The costimulatory receptor OX40 (CD134) was targeted by ivuxolimab, a fully human IgG2 agonistic monoclonal antibody. Intravenous ivuxolimab was administered to patients every 2 weeks at six dose levels: 0.01, 0.1, 0.3, 1.5, 3 and 10 mg/kg. Of the roughly 51 patients in dose escalation, 19 had hepatocellular carcinoma, some 15 had melanoma, 9 had renal cell carcinoma and 9 had head and neck cancer. In the dose-escalation cohort, 75% to 85% of patients were male, and the mean age was roughly 60 years with a range of roughly 23 to 79. Prior anti-PD-1, anti-PD-L1 or anti-CTLA-4 therapy was permitted, and checkpoint inhibitors had been received by 30% to 40% of dose-escalation patients. Partial responses occurred in three dose-escalation patients: two with cutaneous melanoma and one with hepatocellular carcinoma. The point of sequencing TCRbeta in the periphery was to test whether ivuxolimab changed TCR sequence diversity and drove clonal T-cell expansion. The paper covers the monotherapy dose-escalation part of the phase I ivuxolimab trial, which included N ≈ 57 patients.

General findings and caveats noted by the study authors: Low levels of normalized T-cell clonal expansion were also shown by some nonresponding patients. In the 0.1-3.0 mg/kg groups, partial responders were among the patients with the lowest normalized peripheral clonal expansion, particularly in CD8+ T cells. After ivuxolimab, expanded clones were on average more numerous among CD8+ T cells than among CD4+ T cells. The antigen specificity of the peripheral T cells that underwent clonal expansion was not determined. At doses of 0.1 to 3.0 mg/kg, clonal expansion of both CD4+ and CD8+ T cells in blood was seen between baseline and week 6.

Patients with autoimmune disease history or receiving systemic immunosuppression were excluded from the trial. Peripheral blood for TCR sequencing was collected from all dose cohorts at baseline, on cycle 4 day 1, and on cycle 7 day 1. Samples were obtained from an open-label, multicenter, first-in-human phase I dose-escalation trial of ivuxolimab. Adults with locally advanced or metastatic head and neck squamous cell, hepatocellular, melanoma or renal cell carcinoma were enrolled in the trial. Before TCR sequencing, CD4+ and CD8+ T cells were separately sorted from peripheral blood. From the germline V gene (reference sequence), CDR1 is SEHNR and CDR2 is FQNEAQ. The junction shows trimming of 5 bases on V and 7 bases on J, plus 15 bases between the germline ends. From its cysteine to its phenylalanine, the CDR3 spans 14 amino acids. Only CDR3 DNA is held: 42 bases, read in frame from base 1.

This chain joins TRBV7-9 to TRBJ2-1; no confident D gene assignment can be made. The origin of this receptor is an adult with an advanced solid tumor such as melanoma, head and neck, liver or kidney cancer. The specimen was CD4+ or CD8+ T cells sorted from blood, collected in a trial of the OX40 agonist ivuxolimab. In nucleotides, the sequence is TGTGCCAGCAGCCTAAATGACGGGCCGAATGAGCAGTTCTTC. This translates into CASSLNDGPNEQFF.